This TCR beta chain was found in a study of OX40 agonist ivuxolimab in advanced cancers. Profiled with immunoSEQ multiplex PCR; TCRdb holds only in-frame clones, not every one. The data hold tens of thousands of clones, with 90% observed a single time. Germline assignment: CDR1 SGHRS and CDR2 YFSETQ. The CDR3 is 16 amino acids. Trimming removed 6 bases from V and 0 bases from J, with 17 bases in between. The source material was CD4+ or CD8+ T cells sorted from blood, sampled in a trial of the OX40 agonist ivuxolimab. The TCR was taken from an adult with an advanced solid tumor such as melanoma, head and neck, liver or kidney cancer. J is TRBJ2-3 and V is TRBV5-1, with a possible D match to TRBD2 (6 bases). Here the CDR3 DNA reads TGCGCCAGCAAACCCTTAGCGGATATTAGCACAGATACGCAGTATTTT. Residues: CASKPLADISTDTQYF.